The next 21 T cell receptor beta chains were all read from a single sample in a study of CD8 T cells in Susac syndrome. A quantity of roughly 0.5 to 1 ug RNA underwent reverse transcription using random hexamers. Each CDR3 protein gets one entry after TCRdb re-called the immunoSEQ multiplex PCR reads with MiXCR. The sample carries approximately 110,000 distinct CDR3 sequences, approximately 95% recorded once. The sequenced sample was CD8+ T cells from PBMCs. These TCRs come from a human donor with multiple sclerosis.

The rearrangement uses TRBV9 and TRBJ2-5; 10 nucleotides align to TRBD2. V was clipped by 5 bases and J by 2 bases; unmatched bases: 6. CDR1 and CDR2 from the germline V gene are SGDLS and YYNGEE. The CDR3 has 15 residues. In nucleotides, the CDR3 is TGTGCCAGCAGTGCTAGCGGGAGTTTACAAGAGACCCAGTACTTC. Its protein is CASSASGSLQETQYF.

V usage is TRBV5-1 and J usage is TRBJ2-1; D unresolved. Germline CDR1 and CDR2: SGHRS and YFSETQ. V lost 0 bases to trimming and J lost 1 base, with 17 bases between them. The length of the CDR3 is 18 residues. CDR3 residues: CASSLELLQTLSYNEQFF. DNA of the CDR3: TGCGCCAGCAGCTTGGAGCTTCTACAGACCTTATCCTACAATGAGCAGTTCTTC.

J is TRBJ2-5 and V is TRBV2; D is uncertain. Deletions cut 7 bases from V and 0 bases from J, with 6 bases between. The CDR3 extends over 12 amino acids. CDR1 is SNHLY and CDR2 is FYNNEI in the germline V gene. The CDR3 here is CASTGYQETQYF. In DNA, the CDR3 is TGTGCCAGCACCGGATACCAAGAGACCCAGTACTTC.

The V and J genes are TRBV12-3 or TRBV12-4 and TRBJ2-1; D is uncertain. V dropped 3 bases and J dropped 9 bases, with 9 bases sitting between them. This CDR3 region has 12 residues. Written as DNA, the CDR3 is TGTGCCAGCAGTTTTAGTATCGGTGAGCAGTTCTTC. Its protein product is CASSFSIGEQFF.

This sequence joins TRBV27 and TRBJ2-7; weak D call: TRBD1 (6 bases). V gave up 6 bases and J gave up 3 bases, with 9 bases separating them. CDR3 length: 12 amino acids. Germline V gene data show CDR1 as MNHEY and CDR2 as SMNVEV (reference sequence). CDR3 amino acids: CASRTGYYEQYF. In DNA form, the CDR3 reads TGTGCCAGCAGGACAGGTTACTACGAGCAGTACTTC.

J is TRBJ1-5 and V is TRBV13; D is perhaps TRBD1 (5 bases). CDR1 is PRHDT and CDR2 is FYEKMQ in the germline V gene (reference sequence). This CDR3 is 15 amino acids long. The V gene lost 3 bases and the J gene lost 3 bases, with 12 bases spanning the gap. The chain's CDR3 is CASSFGRVNNQPQHF. The DNA of the CDR3 is TGTGCCAGCAGCTTCGGCAGGGTCAACAATCAGCCCCAGCATTTT.

V gene TRBV27 combines with J gene TRBJ2-2, with D tentatively TRBD1 (8 bases). V was clipped by 5 bases and J by 7 bases, with 11 bases between them. Germline CDR1 MNHEY, CDR2 SMNVEV (reference sequence). This CDR3 has 13 residues. This CDR3 reads CASSTGGGGELFF. In DNA form, the CDR3 reads TGTGCCAGCAGTACAGGGGGGGGCGGGGAGCTGTTTTTT.

The V and J genes are TRBV13 and TRBJ2-1; no definite D call. Trimming took 2 bases from V and 5 from J, leaving 10 bases between them. Germline CDR1 reads PRHDT; CDR2 reads FYEKMQ (reference sequence). The CDR3 covers 14 residues. CDR3 sequence: CASSLSLTNNEQFF. The CDR3 nucleotides read TGTGCCAGCAGCTTATCCCTTACCAACAATGAGCAGTTCTTC.

The gene calls are TRBV11-2 and TRBJ2-7; 12 bases agree with TRBD2. This CDR3 region has 17 residues. Trimming took 5 bases from V and 5 from J; bases not matched to a gene: 13. The germline V gene encodes CDR1 SGHAT and CDR2 FQNNGV. The DNA of the CDR3 is TGTGCCAGCAGCCTTAGACTAGCGGGGGCGCCCCTCCACGAGCAGTACTTC. Its protein is CASSLRLAGAPLHEQYF.

The V call is TRBV20-1, the J call TRBJ2-1; 9 bases align to TRBD2. CDR3 length equals 15 residues. CDR1 DFQATT and CDR2 SNEGSKA come from the germline V gene (reference sequence). V was pared by 3 bases and J by 2 bases, with 5 bases of the junction left unmatched. The CDR3 loop reads CSARPRGGAYNEQFF. The CDR3 DNA reads as TGCAGTGCTAGGCCTCGCGGGGGGGCCTACAATGAGCAGTTCTTC.

The rearrangement uses TRBV6-1 and TRBJ2-4; D possibly matches TRBD1 or TRBD2 (6 bases each). Between the trimmed V and J ends, which lost 8 bases and 2 bases, there was a span of 16 bases. The CDR3 length is 15 residues. Germline loops: CDR1 MNHNS, CDR2 SASEGT. The CDR3 reads CASWGRGRSKNIQYF. CDR3 sequence (DNA): TGTGCCAGCTGGGGAAGGGGGAGGTCCAAAAACATTCAGTACTTC.

The genes are TRBV24-1 and TRBJ2-5, with D unresolved. V gave up 1 base and J gave up 2 bases, with 10 bases separating them. There are 15 residues in the CDR3. Germline-derived CDR1 and CDR2 are KGHDR and SFDVKD. The CDR3 protein is CATSDFVGSQETQYF. The CDR3 bases are TGTGCCACCAGTGATTTTGTGGGCAGTCAAGAGACCCAGTACTTC.

V and J are TRBV5-6 and TRBJ2-1, with TRBD2 identical over 10 bases. V lost 2 bases and J lost 2; bases outside the gene matches: 10. Germline V gene sequence: CDR1 SGHDT, CDR2 YYEEEE. The CDR3 is 18 amino acids. This CDR3 is CASSFPEAGGPTYNEQFF. Here the CDR3 DNA reads TGTGCCAGCAGCTTTCCTGAAGCGGGAGGGCCCACCTACAATGAGCAGTTCTTC.

This clonotype was seen just once. CDR3 nucleotides: TGTGCCAGCAGCGTAGTTGGCGCCGGGGAGCTGTTTTTT. It encodes CASSVVGAGELFF. The V call is TRBV9, the J call TRBJ2-2; D not certain. V gave up 0 bases and J gave up 6 bases, with 6 bases separating them. Germline-derived CDR1 and CDR2 are SGDLS and YYNGEE. This CDR3 spans 13 amino acids.

CDR3 region: CATSDLAGTSGESTDTQYF. CDR3 in DNA: TGTGCCACCAGTGATTTGGCCGGGACTAGCGGAGAGAGCACAGATACGCAGTATTTT. V gene TRBV24-1 combines with J gene TRBJ2-3; TRBD2 aligns across 11 bases. Per the germline V gene, CDR1 is KGHDR and CDR2 is SFDVKD. The CDR3 sequence is 19 residues long. V dropped 0 bases and J dropped 0; count of bases not matched to a gene: 7.

The rearrangement uses TRBV18 and TRBJ2-7, with TRBD1 matching over 8 bases. Trimming removed 0 bases from V and 3 bases from J; junction bases left unmatched: 7. The CDR3 has 16 residues. Per germline, CDR1 KGHSH and CDR2 LQKENI. The CDR3 spells CASSPPGTGTIYEQYF. CDR3 nucleotides: TGTGCCAGCTCACCACCGGGGACAGGAACAATCTACGAGCAGTACTTC.

Here the CDR3 reads CASSSIAGMYQETQYF. CDR3 nucleotides: TGTGCCAGCAGCTCCATAGCGGGGATGTACCAAGAGACCCAGTACTTC. This chain connects TRBV7-2 to TRBJ2-5, with 8 bases identical to TRBD2. The germline V gene has CDR1 SGHTA and CDR2 FQGNSA. The V and J ends lost 4 bases and 0 bases, in that order; junction bases with no gene match: 7. This CDR3 is 16 amino acids long.

The genes are TRBV6-6 and TRBJ2-3; D unresolved. Deletions cut 2 bases from V and 6 bases from J, with 3 bases between. The germline gives CDR1 MNHNY, CDR2 SVGAGI (reference sequence). CDR3 length: 11 amino acids. The CDR3, as DNA: TGTGCCAGCAGTTACGGTGATACGCAGTATTTT. Translation gives CASSYGDTQYF.

This clonotype has only one observation. The chain recombines TRBV12-3 or TRBV12-4 with TRBJ2-2; no definite D call. V gave up 3 bases and J gave up 6 bases, with 8 bases separating them. This CDR3 comprises 13 residues. The CDR3 is CASSLGIAGELFF. As DNA, the CDR3 is TGTGCCAGCAGTTTGGGTATCGCCGGGGAGCTGTTTTTT.

The J gene is TRBJ1-2, the V gene TRBV3-1, with D uncertain. The germline V gene encodes CDR1 LGHDT and CDR2 YNNKEL (reference sequence). CDR3 length: 14 residues. Trimming took off 2 bases at V and 4 bases at J, with 11 bases between the two ends. This chain's CDR3 is CASSQLEAGYGYTF. The DNA of the CDR3 is TGTGCCAGCAGCCAATTAGAGGCAGGCTATGGCTACACCTTC.

The rearrangement uses TRBV6-5 and TRBJ1-5; 7 nucleotides align to TRBD1. V was pared by 2 bases and J by 6 bases, with 1 base of the junction left unmatched. From germline, CDR1 is MNHEY and CDR2 SVGAGI. The CDR3 extends over 13 amino acids. CDR3 sequence (DNA): TGTGCCAGCAGTTACCAGGGGGGTCAGCCCCAGCATTTT. Translated, it gives CASSYQGGQPQHF.